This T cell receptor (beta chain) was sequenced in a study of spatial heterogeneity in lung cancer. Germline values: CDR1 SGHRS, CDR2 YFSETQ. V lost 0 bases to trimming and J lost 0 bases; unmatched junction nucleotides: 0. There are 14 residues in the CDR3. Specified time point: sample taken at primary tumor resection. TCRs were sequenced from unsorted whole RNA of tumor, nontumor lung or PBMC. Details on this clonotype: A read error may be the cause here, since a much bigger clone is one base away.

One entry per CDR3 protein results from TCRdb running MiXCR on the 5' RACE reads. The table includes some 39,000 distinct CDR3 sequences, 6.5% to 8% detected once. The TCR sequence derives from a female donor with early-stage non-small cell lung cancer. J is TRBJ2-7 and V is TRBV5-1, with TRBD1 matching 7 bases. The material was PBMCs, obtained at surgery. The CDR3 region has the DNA TGCGCCAGCAGCTTGGGGGACAGCTCCTACGAGCAGTACTTC. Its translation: CASSLGDSSYEQYF.